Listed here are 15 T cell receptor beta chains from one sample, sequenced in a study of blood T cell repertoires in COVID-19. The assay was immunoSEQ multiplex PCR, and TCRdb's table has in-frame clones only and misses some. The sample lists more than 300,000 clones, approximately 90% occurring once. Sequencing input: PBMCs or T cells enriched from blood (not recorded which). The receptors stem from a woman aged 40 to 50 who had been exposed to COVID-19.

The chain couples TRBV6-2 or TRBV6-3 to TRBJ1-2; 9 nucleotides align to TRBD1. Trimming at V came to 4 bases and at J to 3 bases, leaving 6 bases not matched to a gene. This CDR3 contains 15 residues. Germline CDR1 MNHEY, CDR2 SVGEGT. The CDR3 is CASSSRDRDDYGYTF. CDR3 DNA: TGTGCCAGCAGTTCCAGGGACAGGGACGACTATGGCTACACCTTC.

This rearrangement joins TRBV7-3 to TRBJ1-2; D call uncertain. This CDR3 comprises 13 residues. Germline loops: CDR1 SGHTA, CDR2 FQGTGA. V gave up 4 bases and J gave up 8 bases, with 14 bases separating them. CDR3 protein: CASSSAARGGYTF. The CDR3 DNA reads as TGTGCCAGCAGCTCCGCTGCCCGAGGGGGCTACACCTTC.

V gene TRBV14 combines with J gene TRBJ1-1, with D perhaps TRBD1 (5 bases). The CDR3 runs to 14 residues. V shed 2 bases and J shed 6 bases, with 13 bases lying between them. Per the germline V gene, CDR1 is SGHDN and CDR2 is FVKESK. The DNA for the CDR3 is TGTGCCAGCAGCCAATTACAGGTGGTGTCTGAAGCTTTCTTT. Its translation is CASSQLQVVSEAFF.

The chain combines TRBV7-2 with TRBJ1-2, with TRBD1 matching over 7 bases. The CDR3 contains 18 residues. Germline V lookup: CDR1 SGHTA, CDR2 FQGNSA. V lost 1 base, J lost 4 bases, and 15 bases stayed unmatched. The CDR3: CASSLVGGGRSLGYGYTF. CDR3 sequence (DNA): TGTGCCAGCAGCTTAGTAGGGGGCGGACGGTCCTTAGGCTATGGCTACACCTTC.

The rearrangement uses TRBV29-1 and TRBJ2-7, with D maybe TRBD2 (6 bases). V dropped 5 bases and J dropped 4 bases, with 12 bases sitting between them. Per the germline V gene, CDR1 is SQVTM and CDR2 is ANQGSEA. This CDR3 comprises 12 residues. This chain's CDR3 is CSVKAGRYEQYF. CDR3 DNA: TGCAGCGTTAAAGCAGGGAGGTACGAGCAGTACTTC.

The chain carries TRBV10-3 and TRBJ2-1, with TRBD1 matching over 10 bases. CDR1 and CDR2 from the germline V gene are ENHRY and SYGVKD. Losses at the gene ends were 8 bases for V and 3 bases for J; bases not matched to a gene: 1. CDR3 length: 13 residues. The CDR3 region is CAIGTGVYNEQFF. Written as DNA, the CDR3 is TGTGCCATCGGGACAGGGGTCTACAATGAGCAGTTCTTC.

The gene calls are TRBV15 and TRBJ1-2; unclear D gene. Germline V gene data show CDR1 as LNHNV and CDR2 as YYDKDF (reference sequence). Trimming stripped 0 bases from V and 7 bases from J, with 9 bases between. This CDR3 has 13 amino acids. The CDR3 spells CATSRDSGFGYTF. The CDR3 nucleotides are TGTGCCACCAGCAGAGATTCCGGGTTTGGCTACACCTTC.

The CDR3 spells CASSQRQGGSVGEAFF. The CDR3 nucleotides read TGTGCCAGCAGCCAAAGACAGGGGGGAAGTGTGGGTGAAGCTTTCTTT. The V gene is TRBV3-1 (or the pseudogene TRBV3-2), the J gene TRBJ1-1; 9 bases are a match to TRBD1. The ends lost 2 bases at V and 7 bases at J; junction bases unmatched: 11. This CDR3 is built from 16 residues. Germline CDR1 and CDR2: LGHDT and YNNKEL (reference sequence).

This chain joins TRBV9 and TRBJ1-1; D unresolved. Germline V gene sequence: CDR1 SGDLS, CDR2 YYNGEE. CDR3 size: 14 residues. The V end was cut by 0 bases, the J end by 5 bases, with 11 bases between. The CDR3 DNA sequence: TGTGCCAGCAGCGTAGGTCCCTCGGGGACTGAAGCTTTCTTT. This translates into CASSVGPSGTEAFF.

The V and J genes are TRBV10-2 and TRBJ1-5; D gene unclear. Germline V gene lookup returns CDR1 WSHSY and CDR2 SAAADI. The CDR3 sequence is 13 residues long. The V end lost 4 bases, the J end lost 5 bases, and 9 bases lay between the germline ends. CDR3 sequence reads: CASSGGSYQPQHF. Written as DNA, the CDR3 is TGCGCCAGCAGTGGCGGGTCATATCAGCCCCAGCATTTT.

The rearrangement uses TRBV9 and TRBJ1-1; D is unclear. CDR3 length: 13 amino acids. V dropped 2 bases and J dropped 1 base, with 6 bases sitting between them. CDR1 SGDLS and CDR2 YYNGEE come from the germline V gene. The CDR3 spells CASSVSRNTEAFF. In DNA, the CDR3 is TGTGCCAGCAGCGTTAGCAGGAACACTGAAGCTTTCTTT.

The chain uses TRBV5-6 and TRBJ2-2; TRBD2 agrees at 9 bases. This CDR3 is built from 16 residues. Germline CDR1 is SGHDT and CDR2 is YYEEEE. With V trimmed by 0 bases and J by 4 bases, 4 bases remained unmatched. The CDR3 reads CASSLGGGAGTGELFF. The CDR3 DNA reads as TGTGCCAGCAGCTTGGGCGGGGGGGCCGGCACCGGGGAGCTGTTTTTT.

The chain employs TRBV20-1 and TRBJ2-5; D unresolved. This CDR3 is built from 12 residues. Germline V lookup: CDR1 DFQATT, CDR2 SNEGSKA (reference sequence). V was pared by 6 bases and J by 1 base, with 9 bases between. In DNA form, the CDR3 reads TGCAGTGCAAGTACAATCCAAGAGACCCAGTACTTC. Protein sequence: CSASTIQETQYF.

The CDR3 protein is CASSGLDRGGTEAFF. The CDR3 bases are TGTGCCAGCAGCGGACTAGACAGGGGGGGCACTGAAGCTTTCTTT. V usage is TRBV5-4 and J usage is TRBJ1-1; 9 bases match TRBD1. V was pared by 4 bases and J by 4 bases, with 8 bases of the junction left unmatched. There are 15 residues in the CDR3. Germline CDR1 SGHNT, CDR2 YYREEE (reference sequence).

The CDR3 is CASSLGFGTGTQETQYF. DNA of the CDR3: TGCGCCAGCAGCTTGGGTTTCGGGACAGGGACTCAAGAGACCCAGTACTTC. The gene calls are TRBV5-1 and TRBJ2-5; 9 nucleotides match TRBD1. The germline V gene encodes CDR1 SGHRS and CDR2 YFSETQ. The CDR3 runs to 17 residues. Trimming removed 0 bases from V and 2 bases from J; junction bases left unmatched: 8. Full variable domain (remainder filled in from reference TRBV5-1 and TRBJ2-5): KAGVTQTPRYLIKTRGQQVTLSCSPISGHRSVSWYQQTPGQGLQFLFEYFSETQRNKGNFPGRFSGRQFSNSRSEMNVSTLELGDSALYLCASSLGFGTGTQETQYFGPGTRLLVL.